A selection of T cell receptor beta chains follows, all from one sample in a study of neurological immune-mediated disorders. One entry per CDR3 protein, called by TCRdb with MiXCR from the 5' RACE reads. The sample yields 45,000 to 60,000 distinct CDR3 sequences, under 2.5% seen once. Sample: PBMCs. Receptors were obtained from a man between 50 and 59 years old with multiple sclerosis. The CDR3 runs from the conserved cysteine through the conserved F or W. D genes are given only for firm matches. Size tells how often a clone was seen (once, few, many) or the class of an expanded clone, and some rows leave it out.

d_call	cdr3_length	v_call	j_call	clone_size	cdr3_aa	cdr3_nt
-	17	TRBV18	TRBJ1-3	many	CASSPQQQAASGNTIYF	TGTGCCAGCTCACCCCAACAACAGGCCGCCTCTGGAAACACCATATATTTT
-	12	TRBV10-2	TRBJ2-3	many	CASSPTRDTQYF	TGCGCCAGCAGCCCGACTAGGGATACGCAGTATTTT
-	10	TRBV29-1	TRBJ1-1	many	CSVDSREAFF	TGCAGCGTTGACTCGAGAGAAGCTTTCTTT
-	16	TRBV10-3	TRBJ2-1	many	CAISESVGVSYNEQFF	TGTGCCATCAGTGAGTCGGTTGGGGTTTCATACAATGAGCAGTTCTTC
-	16	TRBV7-2	TRBJ2-3	many	CASSSRQTQSTDTQYF	TGTGCCAGCAGCTCCCGACAGACCCAAAGCACAGATACGCAGTATTTT
TRBD2	15	TRBV5-1	TRBJ2-5	medium-sized	CASSLDGTSVETQYF	TGCGCCAGCAGCTTGGATGGGACTAGCGTTGAGACCCAGTACTTC
-	15	TRBV5-1	TRBJ2-2	many	CASSSWGTNTGELFF	TGCGCCAGCAGCTCGTGGGGGACGAACACCGGGGAGCTGTTTTTT
-	15	TRBV4-1	TRBJ1-1	many	CASSQERLLIKGAFF	TGCGCCAGCAGCCAAGAACGACTGCTTATCAAGGGAGCTTTCTTT
-	12	TRBV6-1	TRBJ2-3	many	CASERGVGAQYF	TGTGCCAGCGAGCGCGGGGTCGGGGCGCAGTATTTT
TRBD1	15	TRBV20-1	TRBJ1-6	many	CSASPGGAYNSPLHF	TGCAGTGCCAGTCCAGGGGGCGCGTATAATTCACCCCTCCACTTT
TRBD2	15	TRBV20-1	TRBJ2-1	many	CSAREGSGGGREQFF	TGCAGTGCTAGGGAAGGTAGCGGGGGGGGGCGTGAGCAGTTCTTC
-	15	TRBV20-1	TRBJ1-1	many	CSARDLAGMNTEAFF	TGCAGTGCTAGAGATCTGGCGGGCATGAACACTGAAGCTTTCTTT
-	17	TRBV27	TRBJ1-4	many	CASSRRTRQTTNEKLFF	TGTGCCAGCAGTCGACGGACAAGGCAGACAACTAATGAAAAACTGTTTTTT
-	13	TRBV2	TRBJ1-1	many	CASSEQLNTEAFF	TGTGCCAGCAGTGAACAGTTGAACACTGAAGCTTTCTTT
-	14	TRBV7-2	TRBJ2-1	many	CASSLVVEYNEQFF	TGTGCCAGCAGCTTAGTGGTGGAGTACAATGAGCAGTTCTTC
-	15	TRBV5-1	TRBJ2-7	many	CASSLDSSDGYEQYF	TGCGCCAGCAGCCTGGACAGTTCGGACGGCTACGAGCAGTACTTC
-	12	TRBV30	TRBJ2-1	many	CAWNRIGDEQFF	TGTGCCTGGAACAGGATCGGCGATGAGCAGTTCTTC
-	14	TRBV6-5	TRBJ2-2	many	CASSYLEGTGELFF	TGTGCCAGCAGTTACTTGGAAGGCACCGGGGAGCTGTTTTTT
-	16	TRBV7-8	TRBJ2-7	many	CASSLDLGFSSYEQYF	TGTGCCAGCAGCTTAGACTTGGGTTTCTCCTCCTACGAGCAGTACTTC
-	13	TRBV12-3/TRBV12-4	TRBJ2-7	many	CASSLGGRGEQYF	TGTGCCAGCAGTTTGGGGGGGCGGGGCGAGCAGTACTTC
-	13	TRBV4-3	TRBJ1-1	few	CASSQSRGLGAFF	TGCGCCAGCAGCCAAAGCAGGGGTCTGGGGGCTTTCTTT
-	13	TRBV2	TRBJ2-1	many	CASSTLGGFTQFF	TGTGCCAGCAGCACGCTAGGAGGCTTTACGCAGTTCTTC
-	14	TRBV29-1	TRBJ2-1	medium-sized	CSVPRAGIYNEQFF	TGCAGCGTACCCCGCGCAGGGATCTACAATGAGCAGTTCTTC
TRBD2	15	TRBV3-1	TRBJ2-7	many	CASSGLAGRLGEQYF	TGTGCCAGCAGCGGACTAGCGGGGAGGTTGGGCGAGCAGTACTTC
-	14	TRBV6-1	TRBJ1-5	many	CASSRQISNQPQHF	TGTGCCAGCAGTCGACAGATTAGCAATCAGCCCCAGCATTTT
TRBD1	14	TRBV12-3/TRBV12-4	TRBJ1-5	many	CASSGDRGDQPQHF	TGTGCCAGCAGTGGGGACAGGGGGGATCAGCCCCAGCATTTT
-	13	TRBV11-3	TRBJ1-5	-	CASSRDDAQPQHF	TGTGCCAGCAGCCGAGACGACGCACAGCCCCAGCATTTT